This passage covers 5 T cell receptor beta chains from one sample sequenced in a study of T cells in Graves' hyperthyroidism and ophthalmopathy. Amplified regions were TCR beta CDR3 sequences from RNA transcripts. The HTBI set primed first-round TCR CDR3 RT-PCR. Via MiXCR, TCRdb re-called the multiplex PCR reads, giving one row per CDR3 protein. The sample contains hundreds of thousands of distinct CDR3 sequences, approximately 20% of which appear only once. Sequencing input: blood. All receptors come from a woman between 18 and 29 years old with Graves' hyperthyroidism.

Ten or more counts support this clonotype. Here the CDR3 reads CASSATGGGHEQYF. The CDR3 nucleotides read TGTGCCAGCAGCGCCACCGGGGGGGGTCACGAGCAGTACTTC. J is TRBJ2-7 and V is TRBV2, with 8 positions matching TRBD2. This CDR3 is 14 amino acids long. Germline V gives CDR1 SNHLY, CDR2 FYNNEI. V lost 6 bases, J lost 5 bases, and 9 bases stayed unmatched.

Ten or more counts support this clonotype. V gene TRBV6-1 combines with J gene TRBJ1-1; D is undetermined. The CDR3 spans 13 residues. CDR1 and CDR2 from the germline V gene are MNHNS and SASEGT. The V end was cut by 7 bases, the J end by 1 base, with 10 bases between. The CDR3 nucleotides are TGTGCCAGCAAAGCAGTCCCGAACACTGAAGCTTTCTTT. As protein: CASKAVPNTEAFF.

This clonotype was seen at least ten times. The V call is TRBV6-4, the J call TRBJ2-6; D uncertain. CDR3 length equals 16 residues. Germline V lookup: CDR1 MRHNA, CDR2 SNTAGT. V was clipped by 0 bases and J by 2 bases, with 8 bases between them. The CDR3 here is CASSDSSATGANVLTF. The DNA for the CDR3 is TGTGCCAGCAGTGACTCTTCAGCTACTGGGGCCAACGTCCTGACTTTC.

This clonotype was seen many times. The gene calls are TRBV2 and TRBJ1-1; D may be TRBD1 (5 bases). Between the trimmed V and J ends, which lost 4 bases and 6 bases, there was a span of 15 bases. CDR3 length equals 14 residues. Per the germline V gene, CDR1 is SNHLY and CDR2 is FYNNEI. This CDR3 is CASSVSQGRAEAFF. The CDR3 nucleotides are TGTGCCAGCAGTGTCTCCCAGGGCCGGGCTGAAGCTTTCTTT.

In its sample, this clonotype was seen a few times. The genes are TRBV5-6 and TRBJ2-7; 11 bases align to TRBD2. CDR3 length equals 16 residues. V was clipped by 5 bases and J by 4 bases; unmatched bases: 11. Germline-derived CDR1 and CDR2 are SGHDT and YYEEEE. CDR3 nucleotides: TGTGCCAGCAGTCGCTATAGCGGGGGGGTTTCATACGAGCAGTACTTC. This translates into CASSRYSGGVSYEQYF. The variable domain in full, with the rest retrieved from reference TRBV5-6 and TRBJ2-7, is DAGVTQSPTHLIKTRGQQVTLRCSPKSGHDTVSWYQQALGQGPQFIFQYYEEEERQRGNFPDRFSGHQFPNYSSELNVNALLLGDSALYLCASSRYSGGVSYEQYFGPGTRLTVT.